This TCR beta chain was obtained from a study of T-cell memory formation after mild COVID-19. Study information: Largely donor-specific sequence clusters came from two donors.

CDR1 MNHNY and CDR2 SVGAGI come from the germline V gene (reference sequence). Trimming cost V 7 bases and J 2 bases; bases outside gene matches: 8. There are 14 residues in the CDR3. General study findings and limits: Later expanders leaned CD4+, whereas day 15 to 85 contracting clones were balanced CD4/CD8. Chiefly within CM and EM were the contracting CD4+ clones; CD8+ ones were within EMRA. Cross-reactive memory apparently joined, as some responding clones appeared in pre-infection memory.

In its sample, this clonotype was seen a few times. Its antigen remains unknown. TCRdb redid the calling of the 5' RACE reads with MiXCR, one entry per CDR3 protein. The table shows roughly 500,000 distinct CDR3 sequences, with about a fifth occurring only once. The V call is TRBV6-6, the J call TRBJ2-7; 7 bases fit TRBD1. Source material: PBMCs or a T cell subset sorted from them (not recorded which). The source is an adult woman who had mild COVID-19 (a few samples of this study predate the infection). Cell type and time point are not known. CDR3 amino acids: CASTHQTGPYEQYF. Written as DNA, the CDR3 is TGTGCCAGCACCCACCAGACAGGGCCCTACGAGCAGTACTTC.